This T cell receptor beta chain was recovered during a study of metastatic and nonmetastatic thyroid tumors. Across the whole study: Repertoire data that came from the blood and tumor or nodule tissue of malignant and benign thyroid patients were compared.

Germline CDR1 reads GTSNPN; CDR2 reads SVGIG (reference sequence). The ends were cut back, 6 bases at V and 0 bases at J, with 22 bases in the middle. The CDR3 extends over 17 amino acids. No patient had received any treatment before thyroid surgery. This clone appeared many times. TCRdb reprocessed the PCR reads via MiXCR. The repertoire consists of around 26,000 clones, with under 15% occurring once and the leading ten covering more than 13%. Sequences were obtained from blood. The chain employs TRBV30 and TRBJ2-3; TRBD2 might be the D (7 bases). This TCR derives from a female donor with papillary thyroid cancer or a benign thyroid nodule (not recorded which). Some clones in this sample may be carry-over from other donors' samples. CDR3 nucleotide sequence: TGTGCCTGCCGATTCAAAGGGGGGGGGCTCAGCACAGATACGCAGTATTTT. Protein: CACRFKGGGLSTDTQYF.